The 17 T cell receptor beta chains listed next were all sequenced from one sample in a study of blood T cell repertoires in COVID-19. The assay was immunoSEQ multiplex PCR, and TCRdb's table has in-frame clones only and misses some. The sample holds roughly 60,000 clones, more than 85% seen once. Sample: peripheral blood. These receptors were obtained from a man in his forties or fifties with active COVID-19.

V is TRBV5-1 and J is TRBJ2-7; TRBD2 matches 8 bases. Germline V gene sequence: CDR1 SGHRS, CDR2 YFSETQ. After removal of 7 bases from V and 0 bases from J, the junction contained 12 bases not matched to a gene. The CDR3 is made up of 16 amino acids. The chain's CDR3 is CASSASSGGTSYEQYF. As DNA, the CDR3 is TGCGCCAGCTCAGCGTCCAGCGGGGGAACCTCCTACGAGCAGTACTTC.

This chain connects TRBV5-4 to TRBJ2-1; 8 bases are a match to TRBD2. Germline V lookup: CDR1 SGHNT, CDR2 YYREEE (reference sequence). The V gene end was trimmed by 5 bases and the J gene end by 2 bases; junction bases not matched to a gene: 3. CDR3 length: 14 residues. DNA of the CDR3: TGTGCCAGCAGAAGCGGGGGAGCCTACAATGAGCAGTTCTTC. Residues: CASRSGGAYNEQFF.

The chain combines TRBV5-1 with TRBJ2-1, with 11 bases lining up with TRBD2. V shed 4 bases, J shed 3 bases, and the junction held 9 bases outside the gene matches. This CDR3 spans 17 amino acids. Germline CDR1 SGHRS, CDR2 YFSETQ. CDR3 in DNA: TGCGCCAGCAGCGAAGGACTAGCGGGTGCCTTCTACAATGAGCAGTTCTTC. Amino acids: CASSEGLAGAFYNEQFF.

The chain has TRBV9 and TRBJ2-1, with D perhaps matching TRBD2 (5 bases). Per the germline V gene, CDR1 is SGDLS and CDR2 is YYNGEE. The CDR3 runs to 18 residues. Trimming removed 0 bases at V and 6 bases at J, with 22 bases between. The CDR3: CASSVDIRASLRLNEQFF. The CDR3 region has the DNA TGTGCCAGCAGCGTAGATATTAGGGCTAGCCTACGCCTCAATGAGCAGTTCTTC.

This clone was counted between two and nine times. The chain joins TRBV27 to TRBJ2-5; TRBD2 is a possible D gene (7 bases). The CDR3 contains 17 residues. Trimming removed 0 bases at V and 4 bases at J, with 18 bases between. Germline V CDR1 and CDR2: MNHEY, SMNVEV (reference sequence). CDR3 nucleotide sequence: TGTGCCAGCAGTTTATCGGGTCTCGGGGGGCGCCGAGAGACCCAGTACTTC. It translates to CASSLSGLGGRRETQYF.

Written as DNA, the CDR3 is TGCGCCAGCAGCTTGGGACTCCTCGTGGAGGGCACAGATACGCAGTATTTT. Its protein is CASSLGLLVEGTDTQYF. The rearrangement links TRBV5-1 to TRBJ2-3; D perhaps matches TRBD2 (5 bases). The germline CDR1 and CDR2 sequences are SGHRS and YFSETQ. The germline V and J ends were trimmed by 0 bases and 1 base, with 15 bases remaining between them. The CDR3 runs to 17 residues.

The rearrangement links TRBV19 to TRBJ1-6; TRBD1 might be the D (6 bases). From germline, CDR1 is LNHDA and CDR2 SQIVND (reference sequence). This CDR3 comprises 15 residues. V was cut by 1 base and J by 11 bases, with 15 bases left in between. CDR3 sequence (DNA): TGTGCCAGTAGTATAGCCCAGGGGCGCGTTGCACCCCTCCACTTT. Protein sequence: CASSIAQGRVAPLHF.

The rearrangement uses TRBV6-5 and TRBJ1-6; a weak D match, TRBD1 (6 bases). CDR1 is MNHEY and CDR2 is SVGAGI in the germline V gene. The CDR3 has 14 residues. Trimming pared 6 bases from V and 10 bases from J, leaving 16 bases between. Here the CDR3 reads CASRGSGGLSPLHF. The CDR3 bases are TGTGCCAGCAGAGGGTCGGGGGGGCTCTCACCCCTCCACTTT.

The table lists this clone with a few counts. The genes are TRBV10-3 and TRBJ1-2, with D maybe TRBD1 (5 bases). The CDR3 consists of 12 residues. V lost 4 bases to trimming and J lost 8 bases, with 11 bases between them. CDR1 and CDR2 from the germline V gene are ENHRY and SYGVKD. The CDR3, as DNA: TGTGCCATCAGTGGGACAACAGAAGGCTACACCTTC. This gives the protein CAISGTTEGYTF.

This chain connects TRBV10-3 to TRBJ1-5, with D possibly being TRBD1 (5 bases). The CDR3 contains 15 residues. V was cut by 3 bases and J by 5 bases, with 14 bases left in between. CDR1 is ENHRY, CDR2 SYGVKD, per germline. The CDR3 coding sequence is TGTGCCATCAGTGACGGAGGGGCGCTATATCAGCCCCAGCATTTT. This gives the protein CAISDGGALYQPQHF.

J is TRBJ1-2 and V is TRBV12-3 or TRBV12-4; D gene ambiguous. V gave up 6 bases and J gave up 3 bases, with 11 bases separating them. This CDR3 region has 13 residues. CDR3 region: CASSLLIYYGYTF. The CDR3 DNA sequence: TGTGCCAGCAGCCTACTAATCTACTATGGCTACACCTTC.

This clone was found once. The chain combines TRBV14 with TRBJ1-3, with 9 positions matching TRBD1. CDR3 size: 14 residues. Germline V gene lookup returns CDR1 SGHDN and CDR2 FVKESK. The V segment lost 5 bases and the J segment 11 bases; nucleotides outside the gene matches: 10. The CDR3 sequence is CASSLDRGIAAIYF. The CDR3 region has the DNA TGTGCCAGCAGCTTAGACAGGGGGATCGCGGCCATATATTTT.

The chain joins TRBV11-3 to TRBJ2-3; the match to TRBD2 covers 11 bases. CDR3 length: 15 residues. Per germline, CDR1 SGHNT and CDR2 YENEEA. J was trimmed by 3 bases and V by 3 bases; bases with no gene match: 2. CDR3 region: CASSLGLAETDTQYF. The CDR3 bases are TGTGCCAGCAGCTTGGGACTAGCGGAAACAGATACGCAGTATTTT.

V and J are TRBV5-4 and TRBJ2-6; D remains ambiguous. The CDR3 extends over 16 amino acids. The V end lost 1 base, the J end lost 4 bases, and 12 bases lay between the germline ends. Germline V gene data show CDR1 as SGHNT and CDR2 as YYREEE (reference sequence). In DNA form, the CDR3 reads TGTGCCAGCAGCTTGAAACCTACCGGGGGGGCCAACGTCCTGACTTTC. The encoded protein is CASSLKPTGGANVLTF.

The CDR3 coding sequence is TGCAGTGCTAGTGACGCCGGGACAGGGATCTACGAGCAGTACTTC. Residues: CSASDAGTGIYEQYF. The chain has TRBV20-1 and TRBJ2-7; TRBD1 matches 9 bases. In germline, CDR1 is DFQATT, CDR2 SNEGSKA (reference sequence). The V gene end was trimmed by 3 bases and the J gene end by 3 bases; junction bases not matched to a gene: 9. This CDR3 is built from 15 residues.

The V and J genes are TRBV28 and TRBJ2-5; TRBD2 matches at 11 bases. J gave up 6 bases and V 6 bases, and 9 bases lay outside the gene matches. Germline V gene lookup returns CDR1 MDHEN and CDR2 SYDVKM. CDR3 length equals 15 residues. The CDR3 DNA reads TGTGCCAGCAGCTCACTAGCGGGGGACCGCCAGACCCAGTACTTC. As protein: CASSSLAGDRQTQYF.

The chain joins TRBV7-9 to TRBJ1-2, with D uncertain. Germline V gene data show CDR1 as SEHNR and CDR2 as FQNEAQ (reference sequence). The CDR3 is 15 residues long. Trimming cost V 4 bases and J 6 bases, with 18 bases left between them. The CDR3 DNA sequence: TGTGCCAGCAGCTCCTTTCCTTATACCCGCGATGGCTACACCTTC. It specifies CASSSFPYTRDGYTF.